This T cell receptor (beta chain) came from a study of T-cell memory formation after mild COVID-19. Germline-derived CDR1 and CDR2 are SGHTA and FQGNSA. V trimming: 5 bases; J trimming: 10 bases; junction bases outside the gene matches: 15. The CDR3 consists of 17 residues. TCRdb re-called the 5' RACE reads with MiXCR, one entry per CDR3 protein. The sample records roughly 340,000 distinct CDR3 sequences, 20% being singletons. This clonotype showed up many times. Source material: PBMCs or a T cell subset sorted from them (not recorded which). This TCR was sampled from a man between 18 and 35 years old who had mild COVID-19 (a few samples of this study predate the infection). Cell type and time point are not known. The chain carries TRBV7-2 and TRBJ1-4, with TRBD1 matching 11 bases. CDR3 amino acids: CASSRGRVRTGGGKLFF. As DNA, the CDR3 is TGTGCCAGCAGCCGAGGCCGAGTGAGGACAGGGGGCGGAAAACTGTTTTTT.